Shown below are 8 T cell receptor beta chains from a single sample sequenced in a study of blood T cell repertoires in COVID-19. TCRdb's copy holds only in-frame clones and misses some; the assay was immunoSEQ multiplex PCR. The sample comprises some 22,000 clones, 85% to 90% of which are singletons, and 25% to 30% rests with the top ten. The specimen sequenced was peripheral blood. These receptors were obtained from a man aged 70 or older with COVID-19, enrolled during active disease.

The chain carries TRBV12-3 or TRBV12-4 and TRBJ1-1; D unresolved. The CDR3 runs 13 residues. V was cut by 6 bases and J by 1 base, with 9 bases left in between. The CDR3 sequence is CASSRWANTEAFF. In nucleotides, the CDR3 is TGTGCCAGCAGCAGGTGGGCGAACACTGAAGCTTTCTTT.

The chain employs TRBV19 and TRBJ1-2; 7 bases are shared with TRBD1. CDR3 length: 14 amino acids. V lost 3 bases and J lost 5; bases outside the gene matches: 6. The germline gives CDR1 LNHDA, CDR2 SQIVND (reference sequence). The CDR3 region has the DNA TGTGCCAGTAGTATCTGGCAGGGGGAGTATGGCTACACCTTC. It is translated as CASSIWQGEYGYTF.

V and J are TRBV30 and TRBJ1-4; D gene unclear. The CDR3 loop spans 11 amino acids. CDR1 and CDR2 from the germline V gene are GTSNPN and SVGIG (reference sequence). The V and J ends lost 1 base and 8 bases respectively, with 5 bases between them. The CDR3 loop is CAWSEREKLFF. CDR3 bases: TGTGCCTGGAGTGAACGGGAAAAACTGTTTTTT.

The rearrangement links TRBV2 to TRBJ2-7; possible D gene TRBD2, 6 bases. Trimming took off 1 base at V and 3 bases at J, with 13 bases between the two ends. Germline lookup yields CDR1 SNHLY and CDR2 FYNNEI. This CDR3 comprises 15 residues. The CDR3 coding sequence is TGTGCCAGCAGTGAAGTGGGGGGAGCTCGCTACGAGCAGTACTTC. Translating it yields CASSEVGGARYEQYF.

This rearrangement joins TRBV18 to TRBJ2-1; 9 bases agree with TRBD2. In germline, CDR1 is KGHSH, CDR2 LQKENI. V shed 8 bases and J 2 bases; nucleotides not matched to a gene: 10. This CDR3 region has 16 residues. CDR3 sequence (DNA): TGTGCCAGCCCCCCGACTAGCGGTAAACCCTACAATGAGCAGTTCTTC. Translating it yields CASPPTSGKPYNEQFF.

The chain couples TRBV7-2 to TRBJ1-1; D ambiguous. The CDR3 has 14 residues. V lost 1 base and J lost 5, with 11 bases in between. The germline CDR1 and CDR2 sequences are SGHTA and FQGNSA. Written as DNA, the CDR3 is TGTGCCAGCAGCTTAGGCTCCGGAGGGACTGAAGCTTTCTTT. Its translation is CASSLGSGGTEAFF.

This chain uses TRBV27 with TRBJ1-5; D uncertain. CDR3 length equals 13 residues. The V and J ends lost 6 bases and 11 bases respectively, with 17 bases between them. The germline V gene has CDR1 MNHEY and CDR2 SMNVEV (reference sequence). Here the CDR3 reads CASSVRSWGAQHF. CDR3 bases: TGTGCCAGCAGCGTCCGGTCATGGGGAGCCCAGCATTTT.

This sequence joins TRBV4-2 and TRBJ2-2; D unclear. V dropped 0 bases and J dropped 2 bases, with 7 bases sitting between them. The germline gives CDR1 LGHNA, CDR2 YNFKEQ. This CDR3 region has 15 residues. The CDR3 spells CASSQDSSNTGELFF. The CDR3 nucleotides read TGTGCCAGCAGCCAAGATAGCAGCAACACCGGGGAGCTGTTTTTT.